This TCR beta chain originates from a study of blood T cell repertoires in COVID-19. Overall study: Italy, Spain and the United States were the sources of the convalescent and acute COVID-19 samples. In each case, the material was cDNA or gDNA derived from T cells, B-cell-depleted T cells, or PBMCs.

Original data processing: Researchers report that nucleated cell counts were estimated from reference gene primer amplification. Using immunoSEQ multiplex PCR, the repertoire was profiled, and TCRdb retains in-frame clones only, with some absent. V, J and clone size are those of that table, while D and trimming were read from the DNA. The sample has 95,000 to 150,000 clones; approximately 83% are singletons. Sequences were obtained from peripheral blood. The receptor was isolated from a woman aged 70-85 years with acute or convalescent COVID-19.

This CDR3 reads CASRESSYEQYF. The CDR3 DNA follows: TGTGCCAGCAGGGAGTCCTCCTACGAGCAGTACTTC. The gene calls are TRBV2 and TRBJ2-7; D ambiguous. This CDR3 contains 12 residues. Trimming left V 6 bases short and J 0 bases short, with 6 bases between. CDR1 and CDR2 (germline): SNHLY, FYNNEI.